These 19 T cell receptor beta chains came from one sample sequenced in a study of Ad26.COV2.S vaccination and SARS-CoV-2 variants. The sample's treatment: some 19 received Ad26.COV2.S at low or high dose, single or two shots; 5 received placebo; per-sample allocation not given. Vaccine and placebo recipients were sampled on day 63 after the first injection. The table came from immunoSEQ multiplex PCR; TCRdb's copy has only in-frame clones and leaves some out. The repertoire holds more than 400,000 clones, with about 90% as singletons. The source material was peripheral blood, sampled in a trial of Ad26.COV2.S vaccine versus placebo. These receptors were obtained from a person aged 18-60 years who received the Ad26.COV2.S COVID-19 vaccine or a placebo.

Points on this clone: An end of the junction does not agree with germline; a read error may underlie this. The chain combines TRBV7-7 with TRBJ2-5, with 15 bases matching TRBD2. Germline values: CDR1 SSHAT, CDR2 FNYEAQ (reference sequence). This CDR3 spans 17 amino acids. CDR3 sequence: CASSETGLAGGGETQYF. CDR3 bases: TGTGCTAGCAGCGAAACGGGACTAGCGGGAGGAGGAGAGACCCAGTACTTC.

This clone appeared once. The rearrangement uses TRBV5-1 and TRBJ2-7; D ambiguous. The V gene's germline CDR1 is SGHRS and CDR2 YFSETQ. The CDR3 has 14 residues. The V end was cut by 0 bases, the J end by 1 base, with 8 bases between. CDR3 residues: CASSLARGSYEQYF. As DNA, the CDR3 is TGCGCCAGCAGCTTGGCCCGAGGATCCTACGAGCAGTACTTC.

This sequence joins TRBV5-1 and TRBJ1-4, with 7 bases lining up with TRBD1. With 4 bases clipped from V and 7 bases from J, the junction kept 4 bases outside the gene matches. The CDR3 runs to 13 residues. Per the germline V gene, CDR1 is SGHRS and CDR2 is YFSETQ. CDR3 nucleotides: TGCGCCAGCAGCACGGACAGGAGTGAAAAACTGTTTTTT. As protein: CASSTDRSEKLFF. Full variable domain (rest looked up from reference TRBV5-1 and TRBJ1-4): KAGVTQTPRYLIKTRGQQVTLSCSPISGHRSVSWYQQTPGQGLQFLFEYFSETQRNKGNFPGRFSGRQFSNSRSEMNVSTLELGDSALYLCASSTDRSEKLFFGSGTQLSVL.

The chain combines TRBV5-5 with TRBJ2-3; 11 bases map to TRBD2. The CDR3 has 17 residues. Germline CDR1 and CDR2: SGHKS and YYEKEE (reference sequence). V shed 4 bases and J 8 bases; nucleotides not matched to a gene: 15. The CDR3 sequence: CASSRRLAGWEEGTQYF. The DNA of the CDR3 is TGTGCCAGCAGCCGACGACTAGCGGGATGGGAAGAGGGTACGCAGTATTTT.

V usage is TRBV10-3 and J usage is TRBJ2-5; a weak D match, TRBD1 (6 bases). Germline CDR1 is ENHRY and CDR2 is SYGVKD. V shed 7 bases and J shed 5 bases, with 14 bases lying between them. The CDR3 runs to 13 residues. CDR3 coding DNA: TGTGCCATCAAGGGGCAGGGGAAGGAGACCCAGTACTTC. Amino acid sequence: CAIKGQGKETQYF.

This chain connects TRBV7-2 to TRBJ2-7; tentative D call: TRBD1 (6 bases). Germline values: CDR1 SGHTA, CDR2 FQGNSA. The V and J ends lost 2 bases and 4 bases respectively, with 15 bases between them. The CDR3 extends over 15 amino acids. The chain's CDR3 is CASSLSFSGDYEQYF. The CDR3 DNA follows: TGTGCCAGCAGCTTATCGTTTTCAGGGGATTACGAGCAGTACTTC.

V is TRBV6-1 and J is TRBJ2-5, with D perhaps TRBD1 or TRBD2 (7 bases each). The V end was cut by 4 bases, the J end by 5 bases, with 26 bases between. CDR3 size: 18 residues. Germline V lookup: CDR1 MNHNS, CDR2 SASEGT. The CDR3 spells CASSGRQGGTQARETQYF. The CDR3 region has the DNA TGTGCCAGCAGTGGTCGACAGGGAGGGACCCAGGCGCGGGAGACCCAGTACTTC.

This chain joins TRBV10-3 and TRBJ2-7; 10 bases are shared with TRBD2. After removal of 3 bases from V and 8 bases from J, the junction contained 13 bases not matched to a gene. Looked up from germline, CDR1 is ENHRY and CDR2 is SYGVKD. The CDR3 spans 16 residues. The CDR3 protein is CAISEGIAGGTEKQYF. The CDR3 DNA reads TGTGCCATCAGTGAAGGGATAGCGGGAGGAACGGAAAAGCAGTACTTC.

The J gene is TRBJ2-5, the V gene TRBV5-4; 8 positions match TRBD2. The CDR3 runs to 16 residues. The J segment lost 0 bases and the V segment lost 4 bases, leaving 8 bases of the junction unmatched. Germline CDR1 and CDR2: SGHNT and YYREEE (reference sequence). The CDR3 DNA sequence: TGTGCCAGCAGCCGTTCTAGCGGGCGAAACCAAGAGACCCAGTACTTC. Its translation is CASSRSSGRNQETQYF.

This chain connects TRBV7-2 to TRBJ2-1; 10 positions agree with TRBD2. Unmatched junction bases numbered 3, after V lost 0 bases and J lost 10 bases. This CDR3 is 14 amino acids long. Germline assignment: CDR1 SGHTA and CDR2 FQGNSA. CDR3 sequence: CASSLAQGLAEQFF. CDR3 coding DNA: TGTGCCAGCAGCTTAGCGCAGGGACTAGCGGAGCAGTTCTTC.

This clone has just a few counts. The chain has TRBV5-4 and TRBJ1-3; D uncertain. Trimming cost V 3 bases and J 2 bases, with 12 bases left between them. The CDR3 runs 15 residues. Germline CDR1 and CDR2: SGHNT and YYREEE (reference sequence). Here the CDR3 reads CASSSDKLTGNTIYF. The CDR3 DNA sequence: TGTGCCAGCAGCTCCGACAAGCTCACTGGAAACACCATATATTTT.

The genes are TRBV3-1 (or the pseudogene TRBV3-2) and TRBJ2-2, with no clear D. V was pared by 0 bases and J by 6 bases, with 8 bases between. The CDR3 totals 14 residues. Germline CDR1 reads LGHDT; CDR2 reads YNNKEL (reference sequence). The CDR3 nucleotides read TGTGCCAGCAGCCAAGATGTAAGGGCCGGGGAGCTGTTTTTT. Protein product: CASSQDVRAGELFF.

This rearrangement joins TRBV7-9 to TRBJ2-7, with TRBD2 matching over 8 bases. The V gene's germline CDR1 is SEHNR and CDR2 FQNEAQ (reference sequence). The CDR3 is 16 amino acids. The trim removed 2 bases at V and 0 bases at J, leaving 6 bases unmatched. The CDR3 is CASSLPTSESSYEQYF. The CDR3 DNA sequence: TGTGCCAGCAGCTTACCGACTAGCGAGAGCTCCTACGAGCAGTACTTC.

The chain links TRBV2 to TRBJ2-3, with 9 bases lining up with TRBD1. Per germline, CDR1 SNHLY and CDR2 FYNNEI. With V trimmed by 5 bases and J by 6 bases, 12 bases remained unmatched. This CDR3 spans 16 amino acids. CDR3 nucleotide sequence: TGTGCCAGCAGTAGCGACGGACAGGGGATTGGGGATACGCAGTATTTT. It yields the protein CASSSDGQGIGDTQYF. The full variable domain, in which reference TRBV2 and TRBJ2-3 provide the parts outside the CDR3, is EPEVTQTPSHQVTQMGQEVILRCVPISNHLYFYWYRQILGQKVEFLVSFYNNEISEKSEIFDDQFSVERPDGSNFTLKIRSTKLEDSAMYFCASSSDGQGIGDTQYFGPGTRLTVL.

The CDR3 sequence is CAWSVRIQETQYF. The CDR3 nucleotides read TGTGCCTGGAGTGTACGGATACAAGAGACCCAGTACTTC. This rearrangement joins TRBV30 to TRBJ2-5; D gene uncertain. Germline assignment: CDR1 GTSNPN and CDR2 SVGIG (reference sequence). Trimming pared 0 bases from V and 2 bases from J, leaving 7 bases between. This CDR3 spans 13 amino acids.

V is TRBV7-8 and J is TRBJ2-1; 14 positions match TRBD2. Looked up from germline, CDR1 is SGHVS and CDR2 is FQNEAQ. V dropped 2 bases and J dropped 5; count of bases not matched to a gene: 5. The CDR3 sequence is 17 residues long. The CDR3 DNA is TGTGCCAGCAGCTTAAGGGGACTAGCGGGAGCCAACAATGAGCAGTTCTTC. It codes for CASSLRGLAGANNEQFF.

This clone has a single count. The chain carries TRBV7-9 and TRBJ1-2, with 10 bases fitting TRBD1. The germline V gene encodes CDR1 SEHNR and CDR2 FQNEAQ (reference sequence). The CDR3 is made up of 14 amino acids. V lost 0 bases and J lost 6; bases outside the gene matches: 1. CDR3: CASSLADRGHGYTF. The CDR3, as DNA: TGTGCCAGCAGCTTAGCCGACAGGGGGCATGGCTACACCTTC.

The genes are TRBV5-1 and TRBJ1-2; tentatively, D is TRBD1 (6 bases). The germline gives CDR1 SGHRS, CDR2 YFSETQ. V was pared by 1 base and J by 8 bases, with 12 bases between. The length of the CDR3 is 13 residues. The CDR3 DNA is TGCGCCAGCAGCTTGACGGGGGGCCGGGGCTACACCTTC. Residues: CASSLTGGRGYTF.

This chain uses TRBV7-2 with TRBJ2-3, with 11 bases that match TRBD1. This CDR3 has 17 amino acids. The ends lost 5 bases at V and 1 base at J; junction bases unmatched: 8. Per germline, CDR1 SGHTA and CDR2 FQGNSA. In DNA, the CDR3 is TGTGCCAGCAGCCCTCATGGGACAGGGGGGGGCACAGATACGCAGTATTTT. Translating gives CASSPHGTGGGTDTQYF.